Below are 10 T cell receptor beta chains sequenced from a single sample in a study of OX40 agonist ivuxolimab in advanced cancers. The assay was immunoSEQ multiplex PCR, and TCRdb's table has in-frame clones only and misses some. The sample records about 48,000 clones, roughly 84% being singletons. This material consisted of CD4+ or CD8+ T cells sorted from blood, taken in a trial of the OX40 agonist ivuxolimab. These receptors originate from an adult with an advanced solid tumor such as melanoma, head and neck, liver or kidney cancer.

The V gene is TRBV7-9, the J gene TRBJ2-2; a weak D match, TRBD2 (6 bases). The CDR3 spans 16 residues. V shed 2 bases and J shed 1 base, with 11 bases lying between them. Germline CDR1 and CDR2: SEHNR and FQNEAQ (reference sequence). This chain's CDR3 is CASSLTMGLNTGELFF. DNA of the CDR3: TGTGCCAGCAGCTTAACTATGGGACTGAACACCGGGGAGCTGTTTTTT.

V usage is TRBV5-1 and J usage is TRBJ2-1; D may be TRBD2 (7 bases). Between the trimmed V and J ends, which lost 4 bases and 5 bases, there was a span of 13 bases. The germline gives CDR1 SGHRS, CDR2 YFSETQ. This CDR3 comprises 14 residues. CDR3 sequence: CASSLAGANNEQFF. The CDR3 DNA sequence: TGCGCCAGCAGCCTGGCGGGGGCCAACAATGAGCAGTTCTTC.

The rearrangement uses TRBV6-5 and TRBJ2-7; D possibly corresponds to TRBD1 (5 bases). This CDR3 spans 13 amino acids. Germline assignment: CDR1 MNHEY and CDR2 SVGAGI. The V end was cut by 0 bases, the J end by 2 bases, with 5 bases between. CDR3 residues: CASSYSGAYEQYF. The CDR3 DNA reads TGTGCCAGCAGTTACTCAGGGGCCTACGAGCAGTACTTC.

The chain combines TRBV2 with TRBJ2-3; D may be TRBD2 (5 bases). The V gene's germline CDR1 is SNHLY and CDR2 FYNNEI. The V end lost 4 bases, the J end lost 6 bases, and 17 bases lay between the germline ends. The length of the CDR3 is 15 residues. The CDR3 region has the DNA TGTGCCAGCAGTGTCGAGCGGTCCTTTGGGGATACGCAGTATTTT. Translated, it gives CASSVERSFGDTQYF.

CDR3 residues: CASSQVAARGNEKLFF. CDR3 bases: TGTGCCAGCAGCCAAGTGGCGGCCAGGGGGAACGAAAAACTGTTTTTT. The genes are TRBV4-2 and TRBJ1-4, with 7 positions matching TRBD1. The CDR3 spans 16 residues. Germline trimming cut 1 base from V and 8 bases from J; bases unmatched to any gene: 10. Germline values: CDR1 LGHNA, CDR2 YNFKEQ.

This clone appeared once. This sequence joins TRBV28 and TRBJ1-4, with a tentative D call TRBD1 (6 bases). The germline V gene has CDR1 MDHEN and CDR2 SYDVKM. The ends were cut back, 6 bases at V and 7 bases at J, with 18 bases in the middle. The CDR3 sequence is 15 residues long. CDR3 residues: CASRVRGLGSEKLFF. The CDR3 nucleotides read TGTGCCAGCAGGGTCAGGGGTTTAGGAAGTGAAAAACTGTTTTTT.

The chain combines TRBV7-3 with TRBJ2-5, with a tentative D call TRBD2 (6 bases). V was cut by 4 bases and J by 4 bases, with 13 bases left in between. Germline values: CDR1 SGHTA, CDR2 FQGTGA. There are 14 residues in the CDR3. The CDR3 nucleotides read TGTGCCAGCAGCTCCGACCCCGGGGGAGAGACCCAGTACTTC. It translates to CASSSDPGGETQYF. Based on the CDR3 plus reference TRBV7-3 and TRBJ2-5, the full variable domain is GAGVSQTPSNKVTEKGKYVELRCDPISGHTALYWYRQSLGQGPEFLIYFQGTGAADDSGLPNDRFFAVRPEGSVSTLKIQRTERGDSAVYLCASSSDPGGETQYFGPGTRLLVL.

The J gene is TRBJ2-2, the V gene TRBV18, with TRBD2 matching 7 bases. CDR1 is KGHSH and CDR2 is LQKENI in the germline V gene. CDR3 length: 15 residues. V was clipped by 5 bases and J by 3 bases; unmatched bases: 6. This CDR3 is CASSGTSGDTGELFF. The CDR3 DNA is TGTGCCAGCTCAGGTACCAGCGGGGACACCGGGGAGCTGTTTTTT.

CDR3: CASSVDGTYTGELFF. DNA for the CDR3: TGCGCCAGCAGCGTGGACGGGACCTACACCGGGGAGCTGTTTTTT. The chain combines TRBV5-1 with TRBJ2-2; D is perhaps TRBD1 or TRBD2 (5 bases each). V was pared by 4 bases and J by 3 bases, with 13 bases between. CDR1 is SGHRS, CDR2 YFSETQ, per germline. The CDR3 is 15 residues long.

The CDR3 bases are TGCGCCAGCAGCCAAGATGAGGTGTACTTTAACTATGGCTACACCTTC. Translating gives CASSQDEVYFNYGYTF. J is TRBJ1-2 and V is TRBV4-1, with D unresolved. CDR1 is MGHRA, CDR2 YSYEKL, per germline. Trimming took 0 bases from V and 1 from J, leaving 12 bases between them. The CDR3 extends over 16 amino acids.